The clone carrying this T cell receptor (beta chain) was observed a handful of times. This record belongs to a study of preoperative IRX-2 immunotherapy in early breast cancer. Germline lookup yields CDR1 GTSNPN and CDR2 SVGIG (reference sequence). This CDR3 contains 15 residues. Trimming took 2 bases from V and 4 from J, leaving 15 bases between them. Sequencing used immunoSEQ multiplex PCR; TCRdb keeps in-frame clones, though not all of them. The profile covers about 45,000 clones, with about 80% appearing a single time and approximately 1.2% taken by the ten largest. Treatment indicated: preoperative locoregional IRX-2 cytokine immunotherapy. Samples came from a phase Ib trial of preoperative locoregional IRX-2 cytokine immunotherapy.

This sequence originates from a human donor with breast cancer. The sample consisted of tumor tissue, taken after IRX-2 immunotherapy. V gene TRBV30 combines with J gene TRBJ2-1; D is tentatively TRBD1 or TRBD2 (5 bases each). CDR3 protein: CAWSRGAGGYNEQFF. CDR3 DNA: TGTGCCTGGAGTCGAGGGGCGGGCGGATACAATGAGCAGTTCTTC.